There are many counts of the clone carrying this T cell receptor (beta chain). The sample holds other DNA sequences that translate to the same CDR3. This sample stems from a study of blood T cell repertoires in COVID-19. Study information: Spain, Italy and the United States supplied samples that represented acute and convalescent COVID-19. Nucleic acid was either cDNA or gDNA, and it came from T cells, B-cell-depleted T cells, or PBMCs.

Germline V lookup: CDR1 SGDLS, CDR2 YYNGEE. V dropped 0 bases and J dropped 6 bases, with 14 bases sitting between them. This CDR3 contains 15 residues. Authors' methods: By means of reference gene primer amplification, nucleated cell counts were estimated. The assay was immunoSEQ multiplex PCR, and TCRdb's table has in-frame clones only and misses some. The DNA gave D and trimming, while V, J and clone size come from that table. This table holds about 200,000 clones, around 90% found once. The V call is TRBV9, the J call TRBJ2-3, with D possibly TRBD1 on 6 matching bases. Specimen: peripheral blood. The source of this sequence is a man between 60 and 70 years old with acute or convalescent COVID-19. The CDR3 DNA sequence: TGTGCCAGCAGCGTAGAAGGCAGGGGCGGGGATACGCAGTATTTT. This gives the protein CASSVEGRGGDTQYF.